The clone carrying this TCR beta chain appeared a single time. This record belongs to a study of blood T cell repertoires in COVID-19. About the study: Collection of acute and convalescent COVID-19 samples took place in the United States, Italy and Spain. The analysed material was cDNA or gDNA that came from T cells, B-cell-depleted T cells, or PBMCs.

Methods used by the authors: Reference gene primer amplification yielded estimated nucleated cell counts. Libraries were prepared by immunoSEQ multiplex PCR; TCRdb keeps only in-frame clonotypes and omits some of them. For V, J and clone size, that table is used; D and trimming come from the DNA. The sample lists about 38,000 clones, nearly 90% occurring once. V shed 2 bases and J 5 bases; nucleotides not matched to a gene: 5. The CDR3 loop spans 15 amino acids. CDR1 is MNHNS and CDR2 is SASEGT in the germline V gene. This TCR was sampled from a man aged 55 to 69 with active or convalescent COVID-19. This chain connects TRBV6-1 to TRBJ2-1, with 8 bases fitting TRBD1. Sequencing input: peripheral blood. The CDR3 DNA sequence: TGTGCCAGCAGTGAAAGGGACAGGAGAAACAATGAGCAGTTCTTC. The encoded protein is CASSERDRRNNEQFF.